These 10 T cell receptor beta chains share one sample of origin, sequenced in a study of cytomegalovirus exposure and HLA in healthy donors. Amplification used 60 Vbeta primers and 13 Jbeta primers. This table comes from immunoSEQ multiplex PCR, and its TCRdb copy is limited to in-frame clones, with some not included. This sample has some 83,000 clones, with less than 85% found just once. The specimen was PBMCs. Receptors were obtained from a man aged 55 to 70 in good health and CMV-seronegative.

The chain carries TRBV6-4 and TRBJ2-5, with D perhaps TRBD2 (6 bases). Trimming removed 8 bases from V and 5 bases from J, with 15 bases in between. Germline V gene lookup returns CDR1 MRHNA and CDR2 SNTAGT. This CDR3 contains 13 residues. CDR3 amino acids: CASARETEETQYF. CDR3 DNA sequence: TGTGCCAGCGCCCGGGAGACAGAGGAGACCCAGTACTTC.

The rearrangement uses TRBV27 and TRBJ2-3; D unclear. The V and J ends lost 2 bases and 11 bases respectively, with 14 bases between them. In germline, CDR1 is MNHEY, CDR2 SMNVEV (reference sequence). The CDR3 covers 13 residues. This CDR3 is CASSLGSSSLQYF. DNA of the CDR3: TGTGCCAGCAGTTTAGGTAGTTCGTCCCTGCAGTATTTT.

This chain connects TRBV7-9 to TRBJ2-3; TRBD2 matches 10 bases. The CDR3 is 17 amino acids. Per the germline V gene, CDR1 is SEHNR and CDR2 is FQNEAQ (reference sequence). J was trimmed by 2 bases and V by 4 bases; bases with no gene match: 9. The CDR3 loop is CASSWLAGEPYTDTQYF. The DNA of the CDR3 is TGTGCCAGCAGCTGGCTAGCGGGGGAGCCGTACACAGATACGCAGTATTTT.

The chain is built from TRBV9 and TRBJ1-2, with D tentatively TRBD1 (5 bases). The CDR3 extends over 14 amino acids. CDR1 and CDR2 (germline): SGDLS, YYNGEE. V lost 6 bases, J lost 6 bases, and 18 bases lay in between. CDR3 nucleotides: TGTGCCAGCACCAGGGAGGGGAGAGGGGATGGCTACACCTTC. Translated: CASTREGRGDGYTF.

This chain connects TRBV10-2 to TRBJ1-5; 8 bases map to TRBD1. V gave up 6 bases and J gave up 0 bases; unmatched junction bases: 7. Germline CDR1 reads WSHSY; CDR2 reads SAAADI. This CDR3 comprises 16 residues. CDR3 in amino acids: CASSTTGGTSNQPQHF. In DNA, the CDR3 is TGCGCCAGCAGCACAACAGGGGGGACTAGCAATCAGCCCCAGCATTTT.

V usage is TRBV2 and J usage is TRBJ2-7, with D possibly being TRBD2 (6 bases). The CDR3 loop spans 13 amino acids. Germline CDR1 is SNHLY and CDR2 is FYNNEI. The V end was cut by 3 bases, the J end by 7 bases, with 13 bases between. This chain's CDR3 is CASSDRTAGEQYF. As DNA, the CDR3 is TGTGCCAGCAGTGATAGGACGGCGGGGGAGCAGTACTTC.

The chain has TRBV6-1 and TRBJ2-5; 7 bases match TRBD1. CDR1 and CDR2 (germline): MNHNS, SASEGT. Trimming cost V 3 bases and J 4 bases; bases outside gene matches: 11. This CDR3 comprises 16 residues. The CDR3 spells CASSEYDRAPGETQYF. CDR3 nucleotides: TGTGCCAGCAGTGAGTACGACAGGGCCCCGGGAGAGACCCAGTACTTC.

This CDR3 reads CASSPGLADYEQYF. The CDR3 coding sequence is TGTGCCAGCAGTCCGGGACTAGCGGACTACGAGCAGTACTTC. V and J are TRBV6-5 and TRBJ2-7; 11 bases are a match to TRBD2. J was trimmed by 3 bases and V by 5 bases; bases with no gene match: 3. This CDR3 has 14 residues. Germline lookup yields CDR1 MNHEY and CDR2 SVGAGI.

As regards this clone: The same CDR3 arises from other DNA sequences in this sample as well. This chain links TRBV19 with TRBJ1-1; 7 nucleotides align to TRBD1. V lost 5 bases, J lost 4 bases, and 4 bases stayed unmatched. The germline V gene encodes CDR1 LNHDA and CDR2 SQIVND (reference sequence). The CDR3 runs 13 residues. The chain's CDR3 is CASSLGGGTEAFF. CDR3 nucleotide sequence: TGTGCCAGTAGTCTAGGGGGCGGCACTGAAGCTTTCTTT.

The chain couples TRBV2 to TRBJ2-1; 8 positions match TRBD2. The CDR3 extends over 16 amino acids. V shed 6 bases, J shed 1 base, and the junction held 8 bases outside the gene matches. CDR1 SNHLY and CDR2 FYNNEI come from the germline V gene. CDR3: CASSLPGGGSYNEQFF. CDR3 nucleotides: TGTGCCAGCAGCTTACCGGGGGGGGGTTCCTACAATGAGCAGTTCTTC.